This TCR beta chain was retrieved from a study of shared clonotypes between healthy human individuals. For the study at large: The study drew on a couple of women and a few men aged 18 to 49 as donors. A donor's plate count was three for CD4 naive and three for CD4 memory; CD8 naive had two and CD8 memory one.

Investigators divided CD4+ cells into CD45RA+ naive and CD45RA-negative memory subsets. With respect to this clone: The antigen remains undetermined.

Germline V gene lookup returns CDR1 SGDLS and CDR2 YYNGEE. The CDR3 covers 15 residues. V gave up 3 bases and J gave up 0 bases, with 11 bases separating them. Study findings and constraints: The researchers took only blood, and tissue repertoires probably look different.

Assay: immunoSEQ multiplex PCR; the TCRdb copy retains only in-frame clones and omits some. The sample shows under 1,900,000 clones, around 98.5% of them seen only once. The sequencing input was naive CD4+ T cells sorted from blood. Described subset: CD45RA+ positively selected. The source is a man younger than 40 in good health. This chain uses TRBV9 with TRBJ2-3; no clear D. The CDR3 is CASSERLISTDTQYF. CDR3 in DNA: TGTGCCAGCAGCGAGAGACTTATCAGCACAGATACGCAGTATTTT. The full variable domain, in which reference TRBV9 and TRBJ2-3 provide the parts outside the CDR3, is DSGVTQTPKHLITATGQRVTLRCSPRSGDLSVYWYQQSLDQGLQFLIQYYNGEERAKGNILERFSAQQFPDLHSELNLSSLELGDSALYFCASSERLISTDTQYFGPGTRLTVL.